This TCR beta chain was obtained from a study of blood T cells in healthy people across ages. General study results and limits: No one knew whether donors had CMV, which possibly confounded expanded clonotype changes.

This clonotype came up a few times. No antigen is known for it. Through a sample-barcoded 5' primer and a J-beta primer mix, a second PCR was run for roughly 7 to 11 cycles. TCRdb redid the calling of the 5' RACE reads with MiXCR, one entry per CDR3 protein. The table includes about 580,000 distinct CDR3 sequences, roughly 48% detected once. The ends were cut back, 6 bases at V and 5 bases at J, with 5 bases in the middle. The CDR3 has 11 residues. The sequence derives from a man at least 80 years old in good health. The V and J genes are TRBV12-3 or TRBV12-4 and TRBJ2-1; D gene uncertain. The sequenced sample consisted of blood. The CDR3 spells CASRQNNEQFF. The CDR3 DNA reads as TGTGCCAGCAGACAGAACAATGAGCAGTTCTTC.